This T cell receptor beta chain was captured in a study of T cell repertoires in cytomegalovirus infection. TCRdb called the reads again in MiXCR, with one record for every CDR3 protein. The sample lists approximately 470,000 distinct CDR3 sequences, about two fifths seen once, with 43% in the top ten. This clonotype appeared a few times. Its cognate antigen is unknown. The CDR3 covers 15 residues. CDR1 ENHRY and CDR2 SYGVKD come from the germline V gene. V lost 10 bases, J lost 0 bases, and 9 bases stayed unmatched. Study-level findings and limits: HLA-C-restricted CMV clonotypes gave the most frequent clonotype in two of eight donors.

The chain couples TRBV10-3 to TRBJ2-1; TRBD1 matches at 7 bases. This specimen consisted of cultured PBMCs, obtained from culture after CMV antigen stimulation. The source of this sequence is a human donor in good health (CMV status not recorded). Some clones in this sample may be carry-over from other donors' samples. The CDR3 bases are TGTGCCACCCACAGGGGACCGAGCTCCTACAATGAGCAGTTCTTC. Amino acid sequence: CATHRGPSSYNEQFF.